This T cell receptor (beta chain) appears in the sequencing data of a study of blood T cell repertoires in COVID-19. About the study: Donors in the United States, Italy and Spain gave samples during acute or convalescent COVID-19.

Profiled with immunoSEQ multiplex PCR; TCRdb holds only in-frame clones, not every one. This table holds 140,000 to 150,000 clones, around 83% found once. This CDR3 spans 16 amino acids. With 1 base clipped from V and 5 bases from J, the junction kept 7 bases outside the gene matches. The germline CDR1 and CDR2 sequences are LNHNV and YYDKDF (reference sequence). Sequenced material: peripheral blood. The source of this sequence is a man younger than 45 with COVID-19, enrolled during active disease. The chain uses TRBV15 and TRBJ2-3; TRBD1 matches at 9 bases. CDR3 loop: CATSRGAGTGKDTQYF. The CDR3 nucleotides read TGTGCCACCAGCAGAGGTGCCGGGACAGGGAAAGATACGCAGTATTTT.